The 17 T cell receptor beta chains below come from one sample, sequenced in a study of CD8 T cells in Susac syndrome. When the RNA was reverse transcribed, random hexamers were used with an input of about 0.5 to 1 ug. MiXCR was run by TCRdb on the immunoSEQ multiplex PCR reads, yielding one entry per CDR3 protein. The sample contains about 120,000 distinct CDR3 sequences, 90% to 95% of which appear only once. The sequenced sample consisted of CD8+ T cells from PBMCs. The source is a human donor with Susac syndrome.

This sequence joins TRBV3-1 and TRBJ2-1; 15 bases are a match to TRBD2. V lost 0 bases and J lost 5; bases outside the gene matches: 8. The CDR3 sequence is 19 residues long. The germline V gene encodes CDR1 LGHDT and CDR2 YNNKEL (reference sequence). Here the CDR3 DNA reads TGTGCCAGCAGCCAAGAGGGACTAGCGGGGGGACCTCCTCACAATGAGCAGTTCTTC. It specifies CASSQEGLAGGPPHNEQFF.

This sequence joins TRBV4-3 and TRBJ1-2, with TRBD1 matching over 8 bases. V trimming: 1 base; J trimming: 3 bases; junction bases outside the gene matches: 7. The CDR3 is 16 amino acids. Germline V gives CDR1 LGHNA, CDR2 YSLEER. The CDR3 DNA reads TGCGCCAGCAGCCAAGGACCCGGACAGGGTCACTATGGCTACACCTTC. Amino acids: CASSQGPGQGHYGYTF.

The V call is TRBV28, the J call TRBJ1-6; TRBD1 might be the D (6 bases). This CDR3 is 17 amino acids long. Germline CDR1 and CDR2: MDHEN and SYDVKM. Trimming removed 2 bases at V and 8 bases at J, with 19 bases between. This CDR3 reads CASSLIKGGQSYSPLHF. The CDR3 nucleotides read TGTGCCAGCAGTTTAATCAAAGGTGGACAGAGTTATTCACCCCTCCACTTT. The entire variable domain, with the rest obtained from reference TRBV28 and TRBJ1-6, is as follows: DVKVTQSSRYLVKRTGEKVFLECVQDMDHENMFWYRQDPGLGLRLIYFSYDVKMKEKGDIPEGYSVSREKKERFSLILESASTNQTSMYLCASSLIKGGQSYSPLHFGNGTRLTVT.

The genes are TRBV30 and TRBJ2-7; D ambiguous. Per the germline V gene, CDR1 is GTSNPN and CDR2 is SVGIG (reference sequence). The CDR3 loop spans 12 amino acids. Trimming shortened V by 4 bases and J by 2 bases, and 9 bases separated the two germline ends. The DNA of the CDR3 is TGTGCCTGGATGGGTTTAACCTACGAGCAGTACTTC. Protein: CAWMGLTYEQYF.

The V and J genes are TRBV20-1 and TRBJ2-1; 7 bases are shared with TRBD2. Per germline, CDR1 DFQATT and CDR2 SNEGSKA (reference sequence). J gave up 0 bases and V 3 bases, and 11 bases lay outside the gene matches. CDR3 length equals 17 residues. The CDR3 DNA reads TGCAGTGCTAGGTGGAGCGGGACCACCCTCTCCTACAATGAGCAGTTCTTC. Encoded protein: CSARWSGTTLSYNEQFF.

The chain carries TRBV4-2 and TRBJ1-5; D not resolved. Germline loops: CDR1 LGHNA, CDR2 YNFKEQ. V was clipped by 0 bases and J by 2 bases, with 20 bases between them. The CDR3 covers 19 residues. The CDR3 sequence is CASSQELGFQIAGNQPQHF. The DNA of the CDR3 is TGTGCCAGCAGCCAAGAACTGGGATTCCAAATTGCGGGCAATCAGCCCCAGCATTTT.

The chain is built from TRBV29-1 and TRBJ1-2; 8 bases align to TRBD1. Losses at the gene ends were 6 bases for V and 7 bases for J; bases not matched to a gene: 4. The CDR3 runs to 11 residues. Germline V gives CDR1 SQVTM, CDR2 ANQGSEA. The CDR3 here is CSVADRGGYTF. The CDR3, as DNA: TGCAGCGTAGCCGACAGGGGTGGCTACACCTTC.

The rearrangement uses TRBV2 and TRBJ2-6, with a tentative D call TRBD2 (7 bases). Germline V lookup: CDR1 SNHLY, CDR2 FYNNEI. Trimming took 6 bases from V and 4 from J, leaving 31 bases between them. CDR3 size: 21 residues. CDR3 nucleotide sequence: TGTGCCAGCAGCCGTACCACGGTTGGGTCCGGGGGGCCCGCCGGGGCCAACGTCCTGACTTTC. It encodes CASSRTTVGSGGPAGANVLTF.

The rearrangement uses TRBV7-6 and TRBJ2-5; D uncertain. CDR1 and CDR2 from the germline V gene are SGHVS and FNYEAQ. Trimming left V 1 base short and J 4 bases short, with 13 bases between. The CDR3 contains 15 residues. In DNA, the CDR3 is TGTGCCAGCAGCTTAGATCCATCTCTAGGAGAGACCCAGTACTTC. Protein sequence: CASSLDPSLGETQYF.

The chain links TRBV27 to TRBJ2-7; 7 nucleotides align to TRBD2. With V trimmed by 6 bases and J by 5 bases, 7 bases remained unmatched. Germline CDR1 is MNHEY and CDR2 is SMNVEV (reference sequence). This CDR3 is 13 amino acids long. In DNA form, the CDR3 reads TGTGCCAGCAGAGATAGCGGGTTGGACGAGCAGTACTTC. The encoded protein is CASRDSGLDEQYF.

As DNA, the CDR3 is TGTGCCAGCAGCCCCCCCGGGACAGGGGACGGCACGCAGTATTTT. It codes for CASSPPGTGDGTQYF. The chain couples TRBV7-6 to TRBJ2-3; TRBD1 aligns across 10 bases. Per the germline V gene, CDR1 is SGHVS and CDR2 is FNYEAQ. The CDR3 is 15 residues long. V was pared by 5 bases and J by 9 bases, with 11 bases of the junction left unmatched.

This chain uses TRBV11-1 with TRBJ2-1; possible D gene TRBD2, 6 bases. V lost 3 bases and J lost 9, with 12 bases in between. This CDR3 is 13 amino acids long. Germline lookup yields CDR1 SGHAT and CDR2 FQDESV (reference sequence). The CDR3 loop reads CASSFPTRGEQFF. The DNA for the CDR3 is TGTGCCAGCAGCTTCCCGACTAGGGGTGAGCAGTTCTTC.

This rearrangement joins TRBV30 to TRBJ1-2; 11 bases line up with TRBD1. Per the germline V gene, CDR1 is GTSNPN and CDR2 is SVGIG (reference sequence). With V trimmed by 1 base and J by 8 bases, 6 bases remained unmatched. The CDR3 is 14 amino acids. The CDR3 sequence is CAWSAGQGAGGYTF. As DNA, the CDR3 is TGTGCCTGGAGTGCAGGACAGGGGGCGGGAGGCTACACCTTC.

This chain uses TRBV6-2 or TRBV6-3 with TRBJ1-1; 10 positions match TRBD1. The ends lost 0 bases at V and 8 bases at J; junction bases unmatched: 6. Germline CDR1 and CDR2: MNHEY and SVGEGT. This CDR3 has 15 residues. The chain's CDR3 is CASSYSTGGTPEAFF. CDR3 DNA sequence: TGTGCCAGCAGTTACTCGACAGGGGGCACTCCCGAAGCTTTCTTT.

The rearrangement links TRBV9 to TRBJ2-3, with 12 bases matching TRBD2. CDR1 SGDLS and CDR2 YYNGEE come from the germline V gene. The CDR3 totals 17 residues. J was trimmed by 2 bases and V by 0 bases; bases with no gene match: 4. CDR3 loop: CASSVGTSGTLTDTQYF. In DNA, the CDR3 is TGTGCCAGCAGCGTAGGGACTAGCGGGACCCTCACAGATACGCAGTATTTT.

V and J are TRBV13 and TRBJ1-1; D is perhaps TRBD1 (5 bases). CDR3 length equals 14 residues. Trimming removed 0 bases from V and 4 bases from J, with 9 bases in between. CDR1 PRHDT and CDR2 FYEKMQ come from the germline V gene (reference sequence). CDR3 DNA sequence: TGTGCCAGCAGCTTAGGTCAGGGATTCACTGAAGCTTTCTTT. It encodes CASSLGQGFTEAFF.

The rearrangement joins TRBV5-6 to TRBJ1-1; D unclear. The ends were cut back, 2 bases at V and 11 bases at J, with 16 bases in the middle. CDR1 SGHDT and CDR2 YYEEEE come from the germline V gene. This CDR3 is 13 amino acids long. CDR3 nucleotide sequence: TGTGCCAGCAGCTTCAACAACAATCGGTTGGCTTTCTTT. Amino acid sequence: CASSFNNNRLAFF.